This T cell receptor beta chain was sequenced in a study of memory CD8 T cells in hepatitis C reinfection listed by TCRdb under 2017. Notes on the research overall: A few donors spontaneously resolved two consecutive HCV infections, while two donors cleared a primary infection but became chronically infected after reinfection. Peak reinfection samples were collected 3 to 8 weeks after reinfection was detected. Between about 2008 and 2012, several reinfection cases with stored pre-reinfection samples were identified. In the reinfection study, participants who had previously resolved an HCV infection were followed up every 3 months. The TCR beta repertoire of virus-specific CD8 T cells was tracked longitudinally in a handful of donors across an HCV reinfection episode. A case counted as HCV reinfection when an HCV RNA test came back positive after two negative tests taken at least 60 days apart. Previously published longitudinal data on tetramer+ CD8 T cell frequency were used to select the peak reinfection time point. On the study overall, not on this receptor specifically: Because only five donors were included, definitive conclusions about public clonotypes linked to secondary clearance could not be reached by the study.

V is reduced by 1 base and J by 2 bases, leaving a spacing of 12 bases between them. The CDR3 contains 16 residues, cysteine and phenylalanine counted. Only the CDR3 DNA is retained, 48 bases long and in frame from the first base. Based on the germline V gene, the CDR1 and CDR2 sequences are SGHVS and FNYEAQ. Receptors were amplified or captured by the immunoSEQ multiplex PCR assay. Genomic DNA was extracted from the sorted cells, and Adaptive Biotechnologies' automated high-throughput method was used to sequence the TCR beta V, D and J regions. A two-step, bias-controlled multiplex PCR was used to amplify the CDR3 regions. Amplified TCR beta libraries were sequenced on an Illumina instrument. On the authors' methods: Demultiplexed reads were processed to lower amplification and sequencing bias, and the IMGT database was used to assign CDR3 sequences to gene families. ImmunoSEQ software version 2.0 was used to analyze repertoire data. Clonotype lists were filtered to remove out-of-frame sequences and sequences containing stop codons in the CDR3. Clonotypes with a frequency below 0.01% were excluded because such clonotypes corresponded to less than one cell. To get richness, observed richness was divided by input cell number, while evenness came from dividing Shannon entropy by log observed richness. Repertoire diversity and the similarity between time points were measured using Simpson diversity and Morisita-Horn overlap indices. Each clonotype was placed into one of four groups: dominant (>1%), sub-dominant (0.5-0.99%), low abundance (0.1-0.49%) or lowest abundance (<0.1%). For the germline index, total nucleotide additions were subtracted from total CDR3 length, and that difference was then divided by total CDR3 length. In TCRdb, the immuneACCESS table is reduced to in-frame sequences with V and J assigned. These tables do not hold every clone; where another copy was compared, an unresolved V gene accounts for under half, and the others remain unexplained. Clone size and V and J calls were adopted from that table, with D and trimming inferred from the DNA. This sample is represented by under 50,000 clones; approximately 88% of them were singletons. The ten largest clones take up around 1.2% of the sample.

As for this clone: No cognate antigen has been identified for it. Base qualities are missing; no much larger clone stands one base away. Other DNA sequences in this sample translate to the same CDR3.

The time point label on this specimen signifies: peak reinfection, 3 to 8 weeks after reinfection detection. Sorted cells were sequenced directly ex vivo, without in vitro expansion prior to TCR sequencing. Donors were people who inject drugs enrolled in the Montreal Acute Hepatitis C Cohort Study (HEPCO) in Canada. As controls, total naive CD8 T cells, sorted as viable CD3+ CD8+ CD45RO-, were obtained from two donors at each of the three reinfection time points. Before sorting, cryopreserved peripheral blood mononuclear cells were thawed and used as the source for purifying CD8 T cells. CD8 T cells were enriched by negative selection with the MACS CD8+ T cell Isolation Kit. Cells were sorted on a BD FACSAria II sorter using FACSDiva software, and FlowJo was used for data analysis.

The sample comprised naive CD8+ T cells sorted from blood. The sample's cell subset or site, from its label and the paper: total naive CD8+CD45RO- T cells. The chain joins TRBV7-6 to TRBJ2-1; a tentative D call is TRBD2 (6 bases match). The clonotype originates from a man between 18 and 29 years old with hepatitis C virus infection. The CDR3 protein: CASSLEAGGTYNEQFF. The DNA sequence is TGTGCCAGCAGCTTAGAGGCCGGGGGAACCTACAATGAGCAGTTCTTC.